A single sample gave rise to the 15 T cell receptor beta chains below, sequenced in a study of pediatric ulcerative colitis. TCRdb keeps only in-frame clones here, not all; method: immunoSEQ multiplex PCR. Among 15,000 or so clones listed, 60% to 80% were seen once. One to two pinch biopsies were taken from the rectum during colonoscopy. Sample: gut tissue. Receptor source: a boy aged 5-17 years who was a control in a study of pediatric ulcerative colitis.

This sequence joins TRBV23-1 and TRBJ2-7; D could derive from TRBD1 or TRBD2 (5 bases each). TRBV23-1 is an ORF for which the function is uncertain. This CDR3 is built from 14 residues. The V end was cut by 8 bases, the J end by 0 bases, with 14 bases between. Written as DNA, the CDR3 is TGCGCCAGCCCTAACAAGGGGAGCTCCTACGAGCAGTACGTC. Encoded protein: CASPNKGSSYEQYV.

The chain links TRBV9 to TRBJ1-2; D not resolved. The CDR3 has 12 residues. V shed 3 bases and J shed 6 bases, with 9 bases lying between them. Germline CDR1 and CDR2: SGDLS and YYNGEE. CDR3: CASSADFNGYTF. CDR3 DNA sequence: TGTGCCAGCAGCGCGGATTTTAATGGCTACACCTTC.

The chain joins TRBV5-4 to TRBJ2-5, with TRBD2 as a possible D gene (5 bases). Germline V CDR1 and CDR2: SGHNT, YYREEE (reference sequence). Trimming pared 2 bases from V and 1 base from J, leaving 9 bases between. This CDR3 contains 14 residues. In DNA form, the CDR3 reads TGTGCCAGCAGCTTAACAAGCGGCCAAGAGACCCAGTACTTC. Translating it yields CASSLTSGQETQYF.

On this clone: With a much larger clone just one base away, this may be a read error. The CDR3 coding sequence is TGCACCAGCAGCGGCGGGAGCTCCTACGAGCAGTACTTC. The encoded protein is CTSSGGSSYEQYF. This chain joins TRBV5-1 and TRBJ2-7, with 7 bases matching TRBD2. Germline V lookup: CDR1 SGHRS, CDR2 YFSETQ. This CDR3 spans 13 amino acids.

The rearrangement uses TRBV30 and TRBJ2-3; 9 positions agree with TRBD2. CDR1 and CDR2 from the germline V gene are GTSNPN and SVGIG (reference sequence). V shed 2 bases, J shed 4 bases, and the junction held 10 bases outside the gene matches. This CDR3 region has 16 residues. The CDR3 bases are TGTGCCTGGAGTACAAAGACTAGCGGAGGGGCAGATACGCAGTATTTT. It yields the protein CAWSTKTSGGADTQYF.

This clone was found a few times. The J gene is TRBJ2-3, the V gene TRBV11-3; 9 bases agree with TRBD1. CDR1 and CDR2 (germline): SGHNT, YENEEA. Trimming at V came to 0 bases and at J to 1 base, leaving 2 bases not matched to a gene. The CDR3 length is 16 residues. CDR3 region: CASSLEGTGRTDTQYF. CDR3 DNA sequence: TGTGCCAGCAGCTTAGAGGGGACAGGGCGCACAGATACGCAGTATTTT.

The V and J genes are TRBV29-1 and TRBJ1-5; D remains unclear. V was shortened by 4 bases and J by 7 bases, with 14 bases between the two germline ends. The CDR3 has 13 amino acids. The germline CDR1 and CDR2 sequences are SQVTM and ANQGSEA. CDR3 nucleotide sequence: TGCAGCGTTGTTGGGCAGGATGGGCAGCCCCAGCATTTT. This sequence encodes CSVVGQDGQPQHF.

The V gene is TRBV7-3, the J gene TRBJ1-1, with D perhaps TRBD1 (5 bases). Germline V gives CDR1 SGHTA, CDR2 FQGTGA. The V end was cut by 4 bases, the J end by 6 bases, with 12 bases between. The CDR3 spans 13 residues. CDR3 nucleotide sequence: TGTGCCAGCAGCTCTCATAGGGGAGCTGAAGCTTTCTTT. It encodes CASSSHRGAEAFF.

The chain couples TRBV30 to TRBJ2-7, with TRBD2 matching 13 bases. The CDR3 is 15 residues long. Trimming removed 3 bases from V and 5 bases from J; junction bases left unmatched: 7. The germline V gene has CDR1 GTSNPN and CDR2 SVGIG (reference sequence). The CDR3 reads CAWRQGLAGPHEQYF. CDR3 bases: TGTGCCTGGAGGCAGGGACTAGCGGGACCCCACGAGCAGTACTTC.

The chain has TRBV30 and TRBJ2-3; D is possibly TRBD1 (5 bases). Germline assignment: CDR1 GTSNPN and CDR2 SVGIG (reference sequence). The length of the CDR3 is 14 residues. Trimming took 2 bases from V and 1 from J, leaving 10 bases between them. CDR3 in amino acids: CAWSQGSRTDTQYF. The CDR3 DNA is TGTGCCTGGAGTCAGGGTTCTCGCACAGATACGCAGTATTTT.

The chain combines TRBV27 with TRBJ2-3; no clear D. This CDR3 comprises 13 residues. CDR1 MNHEY and CDR2 SMNVEV come from the germline V gene (reference sequence). V was cut by 3 bases and J by 2 bases, with 6 bases left in between. In DNA, the CDR3 is TGTGCCAGCAGTTTTCTCCCCACAGATACGCAGTATTTT. It translates to CASSFLPTDTQYF.

The V and J genes are TRBV7-9 and TRBJ2-5; 11 nucleotides agree with TRBD2. CDR1 and CDR2 (germline): SEHNR, FQNEAQ (reference sequence). Losses at the gene ends were 1 base for V and 4 bases for J; bases not matched to a gene: 5. The CDR3 is made up of 16 amino acids. The CDR3 nucleotides are TGTGCCAGCAGCTTAGTTCTAGCGGGAGGAGGAGAGACCCAGTACTTC. It encodes CASSLVLAGGGETQYF. The full variable domain, with the rest looked up from reference TRBV7-9 and TRBJ2-5, is DTGVSQNPRHKITKRGQNVTFRCDPISEHNRLYWYRQTLGQGPEFLTYFQNEAQLEKSRLLSDRFSAERPKGSFSTLEIQRTEQGDSAMYLCASSLVLAGGGETQYFGPGTRLLVL.

DNA of the CDR3: TGTGCCAGCAGATATCTGGGTACGGTCTCCTACGAGCAGTACTTC. Translation gives CASRYLGTVSYEQYF. V and J are TRBV27 and TRBJ2-7; D remains unclear. The CDR3 sequence is 15 residues long. V was pared by 6 bases and J by 0 bases, with 15 bases between. Germline loops: CDR1 MNHEY, CDR2 SMNVEV (reference sequence).

V is TRBV5-5 and J is TRBJ1-1; D possibly corresponds to TRBD1 (6 bases). Trimming cost V 4 bases and J 4 bases, with 14 bases left between them. The length of the CDR3 is 14 residues. CDR1 is SGHKS and CDR2 is YYEKEE in the germline V gene (reference sequence). The CDR3 protein is CASSNIAGVTEAFF. Here the CDR3 DNA reads TGTGCCAGCAGCAATATTGCAGGGGTCACTGAAGCTTTCTTT.

The chain has TRBV5-1 and TRBJ2-7, with D hard to call. The length of the CDR3 is 13 residues. Germline CDR1 reads SGHRS; CDR2 reads YFSETQ. Trimming took 1 base from V and 3 from J, leaving 8 bases between them. The CDR3 nucleotides read TGCGCCAGCAGCTTGCCGGCAGTCTACGAGCAGTACTTC. Translated, it gives CASSLPAVYEQYF. Variable domain in full (rest from reference TRBV5-1 and TRBJ2-7): KAGVTQTPRYLIKTRGQQVTLSCSPISGHRSVSWYQQTPGQGLQFLFEYFSETQRNKGNFPGRFSGRQFSNSRSEMNVSTLELGDSALYLCASSLPAVYEQYFGPGTRLTVT.